The 19 T cell receptor beta chains below were found in one sample sequenced in a study of blood T cell repertoires in COVID-19. Method: immunoSEQ multiplex PCR; TCRdb's copy keeps in-frame clones and lacks some. The data show 150,000 to 200,000 clones, about 85% seen once. Sequencing used peripheral blood. The receptors shown here come from an elderly woman with acute or convalescent COVID-19.

The table lists this clone with a count of one. The V and J genes are TRBV12-3 or TRBV12-4 and TRBJ2-2, with a weak D call TRBD1 (5 bases). Trimming left V 5 bases short and J 8 bases short, with 9 bases between. There are 12 residues in the CDR3. The CDR3 nucleotides read TGTGCCAGCAGTAGGGGTCCAGGGGAGCTGTTTTTT. This sequence encodes CASSRGPGELFF.

The chain uses TRBV3-1 (or the pseudogene TRBV3-2) and TRBJ1-6, with TRBD1 matching over 9 bases. Trimming cost V 4 bases and J 10 bases; bases outside gene matches: 5. Germline V gene data show CDR1 as LGHDT and CDR2 as YNNKEL (reference sequence). CDR3 length equals 14 residues. CDR3: CASSRGQGESPLHF. CDR3 nucleotides: TGTGCCAGCAGCCGGGGACAGGGTGAATCACCCCTCCACTTT.

The chain employs TRBV5-1 and TRBJ2-3, with 16 nucleotides matching TRBD2. Germline-derived CDR1 and CDR2 are SGHRS and YFSETQ. CDR3 length: 18 amino acids. The V segment lost 4 bases and the J segment 2 bases; nucleotides outside the gene matches: 7. The CDR3 sequence: CASSVPGLAGGVTDTQYF. The DNA for the CDR3 is TGCGCCAGCAGCGTCCCGGGACTAGCGGGAGGGGTCACAGATACGCAGTATTTT.

This clone has just a few counts. This chain links TRBV18 with TRBJ2-7, with 12 bases aligning to TRBD2. Germline values: CDR1 KGHSH, CDR2 LQKENI. The V gene end was trimmed by 1 base and the J gene end by 0 bases; junction bases not matched to a gene: 10. This CDR3 contains 19 residues. CDR3 sequence reads: CASSPRIGTTSGSSYEQYF. As DNA, the CDR3 is TGTGCCAGCTCACCACGGATCGGTACGACTAGCGGGAGCTCCTACGAGCAGTACTTC.

This clone was observed once. The chain combines TRBV27 with TRBJ2-7; D unresolved. The CDR3 has 14 amino acids. Trimming cost V 4 bases and J 0 bases, with 10 bases left between them. Germline V gene lookup returns CDR1 MNHEY and CDR2 SMNVEV (reference sequence). This CDR3 reads CASSSRSLSYEQYF. The CDR3 bases are TGTGCCAGCAGTTCCCGTAGTCTCTCCTACGAGCAGTACTTC.

The rearrangement joins TRBV6-5 to TRBJ1-3, with TRBD1 matching 10 bases. Germline CDR1 reads MNHEY; CDR2 reads SVGAGI. This CDR3 comprises 16 residues. The ends lost 2 bases at V and 2 bases at J; junction bases unmatched: 3. The CDR3, as DNA: TGTGCCAGCAGTTACCGTGGGACAGGGGCTGGAAACACCATATATTTT. It is translated as CASSYRGTGAGNTIYF.

The genes are TRBV7-9 and TRBJ1-1; TRBD1 is a possible D gene (6 bases). The CDR3 has 14 residues. Germline values: CDR1 SEHNR, CDR2 FQNEAQ (reference sequence). Trimming cost V 3 bases and J 6 bases, with 14 bases left between them. The CDR3 protein is CASSFSSGHPEAFF. CDR3 bases: TGTGCCAGCAGCTTTTCCTCGGGACACCCTGAAGCTTTCTTT.

This clone was counted a single time. This rearrangement joins TRBV7-2 to TRBJ2-2; D perhaps matches TRBD2 (6 bases). V was pared by 2 bases and J by 4 bases, with 11 bases between. The CDR3 has 15 residues. Germline V gene lookup returns CDR1 SGHTA and CDR2 FQGNSA. CDR3 sequence: CASSLQRVRTGELFF. DNA for the CDR3: TGTGCCAGCAGCTTACAGCGGGTTCGCACCGGGGAGCTGTTTTTT. Complete variable domain (other parts from reference TRBV7-2 and TRBJ2-2): GAGVSQSPSNKVTEKGKDVELRCDPISGHTALYWYRQSLGQGLEFLIYFQGNSAPDKSGLPSDRFSAERTGGSVSTLTIQRTQQEDSAVYLCASSLQRVRTGELFFGEGSRLTVL.

This clone came up a few times. The chain combines TRBV6-1 with TRBJ2-7; D not resolved. V gave up 3 bases and J gave up 3 bases, with 6 bases separating them. The CDR3 contains 12 residues. CDR1 MNHNS and CDR2 SASEGT come from the germline V gene. In DNA form, the CDR3 reads TGTGCCAGCAGTGAGTCCAGCTACGAGCAGTACTTC. Translated: CASSESSYEQYF.

This clone was counted a single time. The V and J genes are TRBV5-4 and TRBJ2-1; 9 bases fit TRBD2. J lost 5 bases, V lost 0 bases, and 3 bases had no gene match. Germline V gene sequence: CDR1 SGHNT, CDR2 YYREEE (reference sequence). The CDR3 sequence is 15 residues long. In DNA, the CDR3 is TGTGCCAGCAGCTTGGACGTAGCGGGGGACAATGAGCAGTTCTTC. It codes for CASSLDVAGDNEQFF.

V gene TRBV7-3 combines with J gene TRBJ2-7; the D gene is possibly TRBD2 (5 bases). Germline assignment: CDR1 SGHTA and CDR2 FQGTGA. The CDR3 covers 12 residues. Trimming pared 6 bases from V and 7 bases from J, leaving 13 bases between. The CDR3 DNA is TGTGCCAGCAGTCCCGGCCCGGGGGAGCAGTACTTC. This translates into CASSPGPGEQYF. Supplemented by reference TRBV7-3 and TRBJ2-7, the full variable domain reads GAGVSQTPSNKVTEKGKYVELRCDPISGHTALYWYRQSLGQGPEFLIYFQGTGAADDSGLPNDRFFAVRPEGSVSTLKIQRTERGDSAVYLCASSPGPGEQYFGPGTRLTVT.

V gene TRBV14 combines with J gene TRBJ2-3; D uncertain. CDR1 is SGHDN, CDR2 FVKESK, per germline. The CDR3 length is 13 residues. V shed 1 base and J shed 6 bases, with 8 bases lying between them. CDR3 sequence: CASSQAIADTQYF. For the CDR3, the DNA is TGTGCCAGCAGCCAAGCTATCGCGGATACGCAGTATTTT.

The CDR3 bases are TGTGCTAGTGGTTTGGTACAGAGGGTTAGTGGCTACACCTTC. This translates into CASGLVQRVSGYTF. The chain joins TRBV12-5 to TRBJ1-2; D is ambiguous. CDR1 is LGHNT, CDR2 FRNRAP, per germline. V shed 0 bases and J shed 7 bases, with 12 bases lying between them. The CDR3 covers 14 residues.

V gene TRBV23-1 combines with J gene TRBJ2-5; the D gene is possibly TRBD1 (7 bases). TRBV23-1 is designated an ORF whose function remains uncertain. V lost 2 bases, J lost 5 bases, and 18 bases lay in between. CDR3 length: 16 amino acids. This CDR3 is CASSQRKASGGETQYF. CDR3 DNA: TGCGCCAGCAGTCAAAGGAAAGCCTCAGGGGGGGAGACCCAGTACTTC.

The count of this clone is one. This sequence joins TRBV5-4 and TRBJ2-3; TRBD2 matches 8 bases. The CDR3 covers 14 residues. Germline V CDR1 and CDR2: SGHNT, YYREEE (reference sequence). The CDR3 reads CATGVAGFTDTQYF. In nucleotides, the CDR3 is TGTGCAACGGGGGTAGCGGGGTTCACAGATACGCAGTATTTT.

This clone was recorded once. The genes are TRBV6-6 and TRBJ2-7; 9 bases align to TRBD2. Germline lookup yields CDR1 MNHNY and CDR2 SVGAGI (reference sequence). The V segment lost 2 bases and the J segment 7 bases; nucleotides outside the gene matches: 12. This CDR3 contains 16 residues. DNA of the CDR3: TGTGCCAGCAGTTACACGGCTAGCGGGACCCCGGGGGAGCAGTACTTC. It translates to CASSYTASGTPGEQYF.

The chain joins TRBV5-1 to TRBJ1-4, with 7 bases that match TRBD1. V gave up 3 bases and J gave up 8 bases; unmatched junction bases: 10. The CDR3 is 15 amino acids. The germline V gene has CDR1 SGHRS and CDR2 YFSETQ. CDR3 nucleotide sequence: TGCGCCAGCAGCTCCGTCGGACAGGCGGGCGAAAAACTGTTTTTT. This codes for CASSSVGQAGEKLFF.

The CDR3: CASSKGDNFSGNTIYF. The CDR3 nucleotides are TGCGCCAGCAGCAAGGGGGACAACTTCTCTGGAAACACCATATATTTT. The chain carries TRBV5-1 and TRBJ1-3, with D tentatively TRBD1 (6 bases). The germline V and J ends were trimmed by 4 bases and 0 bases, with 14 bases remaining between them. CDR1 and CDR2 from the germline V gene are SGHRS and YFSETQ. This CDR3 spans 16 amino acids.

This clone was seen a single time. Different DNA sequences within this sample yield the same CDR3. The chain is built from TRBV5-6 and TRBJ1-5; 11 bases are a match to TRBD1. Germline CDR1 and CDR2: SGHDT and YYEEEE. This CDR3 region has 15 residues. The V segment lost 2 bases and the J segment 4 bases; nucleotides outside the gene matches: 2. The CDR3 loop is CASSFGTGGNQPQHF. CDR3 in DNA: TGTGCCAGCAGCTTCGGGACAGGGGGGAATCAGCCCCAGCATTTT.